Below are 3 T cell receptor beta chains sequenced from a single sample in a study of OX40 agonist ivuxolimab in advanced cancers. Using immunoSEQ multiplex PCR, the repertoire was profiled, and TCRdb retains in-frame clones only, with some absent. The top ten clones hold approximately 7% of a sample with about 81,000 clones, about 86% of them seen once. This specimen consisted of CD4+ or CD8+ T cells sorted from blood, obtained in a trial of the OX40 agonist ivuxolimab. The receptors were sampled from an adult with an advanced solid tumor such as melanoma, head and neck, liver or kidney cancer.

The chain couples TRBV7-2 to TRBJ2-7; 11 bases fit TRBD2. CDR3 length: 16 residues. Germline CDR1 reads SGHTA; CDR2 reads FQGNSA. J gave up 4 bases and V 2 bases, and 7 bases lay outside the gene matches. For the CDR3, the DNA is TGTGCCAGCAGCTTAACTAGCGGGAGAAGAATTTACGAGCAGTACTTC. Protein product: CASSLTSGRRIYEQYF. The full variable domain, rest sourced from reference TRBV7-2 and TRBJ2-7, is GAGVSQSPSNKVTEKGKDVELRCDPISGHTALYWYRQSLGQGLEFLIYFQGNSAPDKSGLPSDRFSAERTGGSVSTLTIQRTQQEDSAVYLCASSLTSGRRIYEQYFGPGTRLTVT.

In its sample, this clone was seen a few times. The chain combines TRBV7-2 with TRBJ2-1; TRBD1 matches 8 bases. The CDR3 is 15 residues long. Germline lookup yields CDR1 SGHTA and CDR2 FQGNSA. V gave up 5 bases and J gave up 7 bases; unmatched junction bases: 10. CDR3 in DNA: TGTGCCAGCAGCAAGGACAGGGCCCTGGGGAATGAGCAGTTCTTC. It encodes CASSKDRALGNEQFF.

The gene calls are TRBV14 and TRBJ2-7; D gene uncertain. This CDR3 region has 12 residues. The V gene lost 3 bases and the J gene lost 5 bases, with 8 bases spanning the gap. Per germline, CDR1 SGHDN and CDR2 FVKESK. The CDR3 nucleotides read TGTGCCAGCAGCCAGTATCCCGACGAGCAGTACTTC. Translating it yields CASSQYPDEQYF.